This T cell receptor (beta chain) originates from a study of blood T cell repertoires in COVID-19. Overall study context: The United States, Italy and Spain supplied acute and convalescent COVID-19 samples. Sample material is recorded as cDNA or gDNA derived from T cells, B-cell-depleted T cells, or PBMCs.

In this sample, this clone turned up once. As handled by the study authors: Amplification of reference gene primers was used by the study to estimate nucleated cell counts. Sequenced by immunoSEQ multiplex PCR; TCRdb stores in-frame clones only, minus some. The V and J calls and clone size are taken from that table; D and trimming were inferred from the DNA. The table lists roughly 59,000 clones, more than 60% of them singletons. Germline values: CDR1 SGHAT, CDR2 FQNNGV. V shed 2 bases, J shed 6 bases, and the junction held 4 bases outside the gene matches. The CDR3 length is 14 residues. This TCR was sampled from a human donor in a cohort sampled during active COVID-19. The V gene is TRBV11-2, the J gene TRBJ1-5; TRBD1 aligns across 7 bases. The material sequenced was peripheral blood. The CDR3 region is CASSLTGASQPQHF. CDR3 coding DNA: TGTGCCAGCAGCTTAACAGGGGCAAGTCAGCCCCAGCATTTT.